The following is a T cell receptor beta chain sequence with its context. Its cognate antigen is unknown. TCRdb's copy holds only in-frame clones and misses some; the assay was immunoSEQ multiplex PCR. The sample carries around 50,000 clones, about 88% recorded once. This sample is part of a study of a mutant IDH1 vaccine in newly diagnosed glioma. Time point indicated: week 35, safety follow-up. Vaccinated patients received 300 ug of mutant IDH1 20-mer peptide per dose, with topical imiquimod. The germline gives CDR1 MGHDK, CDR2 SYGVNS. Trimming cost V 2 bases and J 5 bases, with 12 bases left between them. The CDR3 has 14 residues.

The source is a woman in her 40s with glioma. This sample comprised PBMCs, obtained from a glioma patient whose treatment included an IDH1 peptide vaccine. The gene calls are TRBV25-1 and TRBJ1-1; D call uncertain. CDR3 nucleotide sequence: TGTGCCAGCAGTGAAGGAAGGGTTCGGACTGAAGCTTTCTTT. The encoded protein is CASSEGRVRTEAFF.